A single sample is the source of the 14 T cell receptor beta chains below, sequenced in a study of T-cell reconstitution after alpha-beta-depleted transplantation in children. Molecular barcoding with unique molecular identifiers was used for the TCRbeta library. TCRdb re-analysed the PCR reads in MiXCR, keeping a single row per CDR3 protein. The sample lists tens of thousands of distinct CDR3 sequences; around 16% were seen once. The sequencing used PBMCs, mostly from graft donor cells, collected 180 days after TCRalphabeta/CD19-depleted stem cell transplant. The receptors here all came from a male patient aged 2 to 10 who had a stem cell transplant for acute lymphoblastic leukemia, so the T cells may come from the graft donor.

This clonotype was seen repeatedly, ten times or more. The CDR3 nucleotides read TGTGCCAGCAGTTTACGGCCGTATGGCTACACCTTC. The encoded protein is CASSLRPYGYTF. The chain joins TRBV12-3 or TRBV12-4 to TRBJ1-2; D is uncertain. The CDR3 spans 12 residues. Trimming removed 2 bases at V and 5 bases at J, with 6 bases between.

This sequence joins TRBV29-1 and TRBJ2-7; D ambiguous. This CDR3 comprises 15 residues. The germline CDR1 and CDR2 sequences are SQVTM and ANQGSEA. The V gene lost 2 bases and the J gene lost 0 bases, with 14 bases spanning the gap. Here the CDR3 reads CSVESSRFPSYEQYF. The CDR3 DNA reads TGCAGCGTTGAAAGTTCCAGGTTCCCCTCCTACGAGCAGTACTTC.

The chain links TRBV7-2 to TRBJ2-1; TRBD1 is a possible D gene (6 bases). Germline CDR1 SGHTA, CDR2 FQGNSA. V was shortened by 5 bases and J by 0 bases, with 17 bases between the two germline ends. The CDR3 length is 17 residues. The CDR3 sequence is CASSPREGGSSYNEQFF. The CDR3 region has the DNA TGTGCCAGCAGCCCCCGAGAAGGGGGAAGCTCCTACAATGAGCAGTTCTTC.

This clonotype came up a few times. V gene TRBV7-2 combines with J gene TRBJ1-6; D perhaps matches TRBD1 (5 bases). This CDR3 is built from 16 residues. Trimming cost V 7 bases and J 5 bases, with 18 bases left between them. The germline CDR1 and CDR2 sequences are SGHTA and FQGNSA. The CDR3: CASTSGPGRNNSPLHF. CDR3 nucleotide sequence: TGTGCCAGCACCTCAGGCCCGGGACGGAATAATTCACCCCTCCACTTT.

The J gene is TRBJ1-5, the V gene TRBV15; D is perhaps TRBD1 (6 bases). The J call may be wrong; the DNA end is better matched by TRBJ2-3. CDR3 length: 15 residues. The germline CDR1 and CDR2 sequences are LNHNV and YYDKDF (reference sequence). Written as DNA, the CDR3 is TGTGCCACCAGCAATAACAGGGCCTATGATCAGCCCCAGTATTTT. Translated: CATSNNRAYDQPQYF.

The rearrangement uses TRBV5-1 and TRBJ2-7; 10 bases match TRBD1. The CDR3 runs 17 residues. Germline V CDR1 and CDR2: SGHRS, YFSETQ. The trim removed 4 bases at V and 3 bases at J, leaving 13 bases unmatched. Written as DNA, the CDR3 is TGCGCCAGCAGCGATACCCGGGACAGGGGAGTCTTCTACGAGCAGTACTTC. It specifies CASSDTRDRGVFYEQYF. The variable domain in full, completed from reference TRBV5-1 and TRBJ2-7, reads KAGVTQTPRYLIKTRGQQVTLSCSPISGHRSVSWYQQTPGQGLQFLFEYFSETQRNKGNFPGRFSGRQFSNSRSEMNVSTLELGDSALYLCASSDTRDRGVFYEQYFGPGTRLTVT.

The CDR3 DNA sequence: TGCAGTGCTAGAGACGCCTTTGCCGGCCACCTCTTCTATACGCAGTATTTT. This encodes CSARDAFAGHLFYTQYF. This rearrangement joins TRBV20-1 to TRBJ2-3, with D hard to call. V was pared by 0 bases and J by 7 bases, with 23 bases between. Germline CDR1 is DFQATT and CDR2 is SNEGSKA (reference sequence). The CDR3 is made up of 17 amino acids.

This chain uses TRBV2 with TRBJ2-1; 9 bases match TRBD2. V trimming: 6 bases; J trimming: 3 bases; junction bases outside the gene matches: 3. CDR3 length equals 14 residues. From germline, CDR1 is SNHLY and CDR2 FYNNEI. CDR3 coding DNA: TGTGCCAGCAGAGCGGGGGGCAGCTACAATGAGCAGTTCTTC. It translates to CASRAGGSYNEQFF. The full variable domain, rest sourced from reference TRBV2 and TRBJ2-1, is EPEVTQTPSHQVTQMGQEVILRCVPISNHLYFYWYRQILGQKVEFLVSFYNNEISEKSEIFDDQFSVERPDGSNFTLKIRSTKLEDSAMYFCASRAGGSYNEQFFGPGTRLTVL.

This clonotype appeared a few times. V gene TRBV7-9 combines with J gene TRBJ1-4; D might be TRBD1 (5 bases). This CDR3 is built from 15 residues. Germline loops: CDR1 SEHNR, CDR2 FQNEAQ (reference sequence). V lost 5 bases and J lost 4, with 14 bases in between. The CDR3: CASSPTGLYNEKLFF. The DNA of the CDR3 is TGTGCCAGCAGCCCAACGGGGCTCTATAATGAAAAACTGTTTTTT.

This chain connects TRBV29-1 to TRBJ2-7, with D perhaps matching TRBD1 (5 bases). V was trimmed by 1 base and J by 6 bases, leaving 13 bases between them. Germline lookup yields CDR1 SQVTM and CDR2 ANQGSEA. This CDR3 region has 13 residues. This chain's CDR3 is CSVEVGRAVEQYF. In DNA form, the CDR3 reads TGCAGCGTTGAAGTAGGCAGGGCCGTCGAGCAGTACTTC.

The chain couples TRBV11-2 to TRBJ2-1; D call uncertain. The germline V gene encodes CDR1 SGHAT and CDR2 FQNNGV. Deletions cut 6 bases from V and 3 bases from J, with 9 bases between. The CDR3 runs 13 residues. This CDR3 is CASRNGLYNEQFF. The CDR3 DNA is TGTGCCAGCAGAAACGGTCTCTACAATGAGCAGTTCTTC.

The chain recombines TRBV20-1 with TRBJ1-1; a weak D match, TRBD1 (6 bases). V was cut by 3 bases and J by 5 bases, with 19 bases left in between. Germline CDR1 reads DFQATT; CDR2 reads SNEGSKA (reference sequence). CDR3 length: 15 residues. The CDR3 sequence: CSARVGGPYYTEAFF. In DNA, the CDR3 is TGCAGTGCTAGGGTTGGGGGCCCTTATTATACTGAAGCTTTCTTT.

This clonotype was counted a few times. The chain links TRBV27 to TRBJ2-3; 10 nucleotides align to TRBD1. The CDR3 length is 18 residues. V lost 3 bases to trimming and J lost 4 bases; unmatched junction nucleotides: 13. From germline, CDR1 is MNHEY and CDR2 SMNVEV (reference sequence). CDR3: CASSFYQNPTGGSDTQYF. The CDR3 DNA sequence: TGTGCCAGCAGTTTCTATCAAAACCCGACAGGGGGCTCAGATACGCAGTATTTT.

The genes are TRBV2 and TRBJ2-2, with TRBD2 identical over 14 bases. Germline CDR1 is SNHLY and CDR2 is FYNNEI. This CDR3 comprises 15 residues. V shed 4 bases and J 5 bases; nucleotides not matched to a gene: 0. In nucleotides, the CDR3 is TGTGCCAGCAGTGGACTAGCGGGGGGGACCGGGGAGCTGTTTTTT. Its protein product is CASSGLAGGTGELFF.